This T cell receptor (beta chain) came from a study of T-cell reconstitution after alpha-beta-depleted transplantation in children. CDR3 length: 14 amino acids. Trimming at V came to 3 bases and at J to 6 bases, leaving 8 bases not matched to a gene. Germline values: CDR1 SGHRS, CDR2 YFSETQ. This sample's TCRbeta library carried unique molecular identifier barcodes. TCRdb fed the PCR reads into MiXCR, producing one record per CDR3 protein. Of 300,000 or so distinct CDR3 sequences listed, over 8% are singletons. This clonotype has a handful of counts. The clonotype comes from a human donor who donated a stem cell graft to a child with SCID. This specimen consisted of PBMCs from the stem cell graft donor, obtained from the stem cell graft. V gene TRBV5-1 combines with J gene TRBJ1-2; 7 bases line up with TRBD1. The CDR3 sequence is CASSWGDRFDGYTF. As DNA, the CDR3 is TGCGCCAGCAGCTGGGGGGACAGATTCGATGGCTACACCTTC.